This TCR beta chain was sequenced in a study of blood T cell repertoires in COVID-19. The wider study: Acute and convalescent COVID-19 specimens originated in the United States, Italy and Spain. From T cells, B-cell-depleted T cells, or PBMCs came the material, which was cDNA or gDNA.

There are 18 residues in the CDR3. V was pared by 0 bases and J by 6 bases, with 10 bases of the junction left unmatched. Germline values: CDR1 ENHRY, CDR2 SYGVKD. Authors' methods: Estimates of nucleated cell counts were drawn from the amplification of reference gene primers. The repertoire was sequenced with immunoSEQ multiplex PCR; TCRdb's copy has only in-frame clones and lacks some. That table gives V, J and clone size, and the DNA gave D and trimming. The table shows approximately 410,000 clones, with 86% occurring only once. The genes are TRBV10-3 and TRBJ2-3; 12 bases align to TRBD2. Material: peripheral blood. The clonotype comes from a woman in her 30s with active or convalescent COVID-19. This CDR3 reads CAISESWSSGRAYDTQYF. The DNA for the CDR3 is TGTGCCATCAGTGAGTCGTGGTCTAGCGGGAGGGCATATGATACGCAGTATTTT.